The T cell receptor beta chain under discussion was sequenced for a study of T cell repertoires in cytomegalovirus infection. The wider study: In public TCR beta signatures, there were indications of both CMV infection and matching HLA type.

One entry per CDR3 protein results from TCRdb running MiXCR on the reads. The table lists under 250,000 distinct CDR3 sequences, 5% to 8.5% of them singletons. Whole-study results and caveats: Carriage of CMV together with the relevant HLA was identifiable through cumulative public TCR beta family frequency. Dominant in the ex vivo response were TCR beta clonotypes restricted by HLA-C and specific for CMV.

V was clipped by 2 bases and J by 6 bases; unmatched bases: 7. Germline assignment: CDR1 SGHVS and CDR2 FQNEAQ. The length of the CDR3 is 15 residues. This clonotype was found many times. The antigen is not known. The V gene is TRBV7-8, the J gene TRBJ1-1, with 9 bases matching TRBD1. The sequencing input was PBMCs. The clonotype comes from a human donor in good health (CMV status not recorded). Some clones in this sample may be carry-over from other donors' samples. CDR3 loop: CASSLTPGQGAEAFF. Here the CDR3 DNA reads TGTGCCAGCAGCTTAACGCCGGGACAGGGAGCTGAAGCTTTCTTT.